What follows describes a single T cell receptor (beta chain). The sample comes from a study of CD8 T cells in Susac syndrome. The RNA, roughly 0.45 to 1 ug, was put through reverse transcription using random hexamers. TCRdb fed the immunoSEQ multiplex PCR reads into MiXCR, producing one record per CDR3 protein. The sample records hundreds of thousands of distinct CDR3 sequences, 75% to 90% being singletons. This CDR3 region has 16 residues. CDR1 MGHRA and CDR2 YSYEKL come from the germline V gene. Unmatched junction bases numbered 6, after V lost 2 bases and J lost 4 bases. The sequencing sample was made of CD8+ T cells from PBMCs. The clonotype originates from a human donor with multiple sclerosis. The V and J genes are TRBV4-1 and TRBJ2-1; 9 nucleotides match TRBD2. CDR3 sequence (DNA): TGCGCCAGCAGCCAAAGCCTAGCGGGGAATTACAATGAGCAGTTCTTC. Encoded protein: CASSQSLAGNYNEQFF.